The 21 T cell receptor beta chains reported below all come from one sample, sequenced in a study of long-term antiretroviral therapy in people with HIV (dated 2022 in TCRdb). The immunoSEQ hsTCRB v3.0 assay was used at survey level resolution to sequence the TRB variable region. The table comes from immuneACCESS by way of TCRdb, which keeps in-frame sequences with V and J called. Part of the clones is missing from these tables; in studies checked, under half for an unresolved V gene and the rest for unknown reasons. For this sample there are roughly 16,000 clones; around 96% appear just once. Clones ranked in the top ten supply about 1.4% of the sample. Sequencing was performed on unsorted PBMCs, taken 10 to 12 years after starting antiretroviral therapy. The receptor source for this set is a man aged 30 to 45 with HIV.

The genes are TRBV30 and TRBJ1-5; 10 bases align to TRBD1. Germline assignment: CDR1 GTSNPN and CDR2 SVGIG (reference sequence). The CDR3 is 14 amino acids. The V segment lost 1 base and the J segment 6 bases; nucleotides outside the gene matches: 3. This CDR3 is CAWSEGDRGQPQHF. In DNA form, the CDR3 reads TGTGCCTGGAGTGAGGGGGACAGGGGTCAGCCCCAGCATTTT.

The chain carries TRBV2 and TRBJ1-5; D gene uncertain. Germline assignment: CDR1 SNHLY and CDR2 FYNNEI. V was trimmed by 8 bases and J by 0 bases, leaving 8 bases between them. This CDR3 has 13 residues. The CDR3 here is CASRRDSNQPQHF. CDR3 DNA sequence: TGTGCCAGCCGGCGAGATAGCAATCAGCCCCAGCATTTT.

In DNA, the CDR3 is TGTGCCAGCAGCGCACGGACAGAATCCAATGAGCAGTTCTTC. This sequence encodes CASSARTESNEQFF. The J gene is TRBJ2-1, the V gene TRBV13, with TRBD1 as a possible D gene (6 bases). Looked up from germline, CDR1 is PRHDT and CDR2 is FYEKMQ (reference sequence). V was cut by 5 bases and J by 6 bases, with 14 bases left in between. The CDR3 runs to 14 residues.

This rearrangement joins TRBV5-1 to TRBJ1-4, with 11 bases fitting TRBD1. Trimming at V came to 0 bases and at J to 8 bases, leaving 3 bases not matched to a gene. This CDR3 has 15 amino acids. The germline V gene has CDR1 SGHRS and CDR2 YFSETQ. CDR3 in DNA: TGCGCCAGCAGCTTGGAAGGGACAGGGGGGGAAAAACTGTTTTTT. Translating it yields CASSLEGTGGEKLFF.

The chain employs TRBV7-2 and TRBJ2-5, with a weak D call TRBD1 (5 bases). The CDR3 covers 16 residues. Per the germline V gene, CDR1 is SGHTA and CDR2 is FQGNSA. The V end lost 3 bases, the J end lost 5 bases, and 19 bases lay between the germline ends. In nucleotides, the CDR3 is TGTGCCAGCAGCTTTATGGCAGGGTATGACGGGGAGACCCAGTACTTC. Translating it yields CASSFMAGYDGETQYF.

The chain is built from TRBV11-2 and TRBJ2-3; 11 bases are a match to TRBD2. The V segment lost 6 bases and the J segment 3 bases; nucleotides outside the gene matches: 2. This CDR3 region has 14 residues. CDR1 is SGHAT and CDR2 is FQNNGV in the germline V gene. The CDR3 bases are TGTGCCAGCAGGCTAGCGGGGGGTACAGATACGCAGTATTTT. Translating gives CASRLAGGTDTQYF.

CDR3 loop: CASNGGAGSQPQHF. CDR3 DNA sequence: TGTGCCAGCAACGGAGGGGCAGGTTCTCAGCCCCAGCATTTT. The J gene is TRBJ1-5, the V gene TRBV28; weak D call: TRBD1 (5 bases). CDR3 length: 14 residues. CDR1 is MDHEN and CDR2 is SYDVKM in the germline V gene. Trimming removed 7 bases at V and 6 bases at J, with 16 bases between.

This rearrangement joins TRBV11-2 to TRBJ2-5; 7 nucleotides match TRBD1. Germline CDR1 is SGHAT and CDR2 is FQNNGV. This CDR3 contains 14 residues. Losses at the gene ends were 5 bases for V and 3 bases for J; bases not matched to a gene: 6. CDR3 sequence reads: CASSQGQIKETQYF. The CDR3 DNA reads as TGTGCCAGCAGCCAGGGACAGATTAAAGAGACCCAGTACTTC.

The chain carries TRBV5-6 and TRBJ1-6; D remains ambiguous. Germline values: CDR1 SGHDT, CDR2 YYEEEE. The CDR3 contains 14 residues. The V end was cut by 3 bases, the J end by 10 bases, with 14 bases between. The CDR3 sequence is CASSWTEHLSPLHF. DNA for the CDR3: TGTGCCAGCAGCTGGACGGAGCATTTATCACCCCTCCACTTT.

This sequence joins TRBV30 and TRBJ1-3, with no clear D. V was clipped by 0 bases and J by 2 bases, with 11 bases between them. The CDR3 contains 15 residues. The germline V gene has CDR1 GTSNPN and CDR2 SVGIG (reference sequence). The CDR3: CAWSVRRDTGNTIYF. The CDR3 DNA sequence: TGTGCCTGGAGTGTAAGAAGAGACACTGGAAACACCATATATTTT.

The CDR3, as DNA: TGTGCCAGCAGCCAAGGGGAGGGCGCCGGGGAGCTGTTTTTT. Its translation is CASSQGEGAGELFF. The chain joins TRBV4-2 to TRBJ2-2; 7 bases are shared with TRBD2. The CDR3 sequence is 14 residues long. Losses at the gene ends were 1 base for V and 6 bases for J; bases not matched to a gene: 2. CDR1 and CDR2 from the germline V gene are LGHNA and YNFKEQ.

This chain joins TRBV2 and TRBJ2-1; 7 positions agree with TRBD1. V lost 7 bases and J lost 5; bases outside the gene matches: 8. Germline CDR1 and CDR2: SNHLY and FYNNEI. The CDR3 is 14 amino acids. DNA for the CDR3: TGTGCCAGCAAGACAGGGTGGGTCGACAATGAGCAGTTCTTC. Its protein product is CASKTGWVDNEQFF.

In nucleotides, the CDR3 is TGTGCCAGCAGTTGGCAGCCCTCCTACAATGGCGAGCAGTTCTTC. It yields the protein CASSWQPSYNGEQFF. This chain links TRBV6-5 with TRBJ2-1; D remains unclear. CDR3 size: 15 residues. CDR1 MNHEY and CDR2 SVGAGI come from the germline V gene. The germline V and J ends were trimmed by 4 bases and 10 bases, with 20 bases remaining between them.

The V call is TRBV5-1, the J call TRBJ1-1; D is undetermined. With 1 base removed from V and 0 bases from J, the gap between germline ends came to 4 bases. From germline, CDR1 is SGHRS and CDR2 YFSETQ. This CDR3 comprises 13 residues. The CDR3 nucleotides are TGCGCCAGCAGCTTGACAGTGAACACTGAAGCTTTCTTT. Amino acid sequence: CASSLTVNTEAFF.

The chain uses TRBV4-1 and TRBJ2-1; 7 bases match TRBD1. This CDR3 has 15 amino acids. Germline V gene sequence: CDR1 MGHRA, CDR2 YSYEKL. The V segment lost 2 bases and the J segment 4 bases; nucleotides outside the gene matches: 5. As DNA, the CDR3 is TGCGCCAGCAGCCAATCGGGACAGTCTTACAATGAGCAGTTCTTC. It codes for CASSQSGQSYNEQFF.

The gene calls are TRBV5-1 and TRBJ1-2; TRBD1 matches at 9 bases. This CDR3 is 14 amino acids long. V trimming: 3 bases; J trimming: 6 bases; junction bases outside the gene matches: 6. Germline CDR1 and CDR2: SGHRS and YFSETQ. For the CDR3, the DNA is TGCGCCAGCAGCTCCATGACAGGGGGGGATGGCTACACCTTC. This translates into CASSSMTGGDGYTF.

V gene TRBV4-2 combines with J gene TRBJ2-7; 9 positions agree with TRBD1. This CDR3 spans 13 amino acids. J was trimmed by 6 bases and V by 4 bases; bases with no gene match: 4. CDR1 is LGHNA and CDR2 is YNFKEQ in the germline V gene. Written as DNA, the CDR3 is TGTGCCAGCAGCCTAGGACAGGGGAGCGAGCAGTACGTC. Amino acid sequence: CASSLGQGSEQYV.

The DNA of the CDR3 is TGTGCCAGCAGTTCTTTAAGCTCCTATAATTCACCCCTCCACTTT. Residues: CASSSLSSYNSPLHF. V is TRBV6-6 and J is TRBJ1-6; no reliable D call. The V end lost 4 bases, the J end lost 0 bases, and 7 bases lay between the germline ends. This CDR3 has 15 residues. Germline V CDR1 and CDR2: MNHNY, SVGAGI (reference sequence).

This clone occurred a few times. The CDR3 DNA reads as TGTGCCAGCAGCTCCCGGACAGGGGGTACCGGCACAGATACGCAGTATTTT. This encodes CASSSRTGGTGTDTQYF. The chain couples TRBV13 to TRBJ2-3; 10 bases fit TRBD1. The germline CDR1 and CDR2 sequences are PRHDT and FYEKMQ (reference sequence). The V segment lost 4 bases and the J segment 1 base; nucleotides outside the gene matches: 8. This CDR3 has 17 residues.

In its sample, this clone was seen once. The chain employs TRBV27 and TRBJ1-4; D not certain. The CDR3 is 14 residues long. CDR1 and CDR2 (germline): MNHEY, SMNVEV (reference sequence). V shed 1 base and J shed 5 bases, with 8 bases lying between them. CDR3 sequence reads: CASSLFQENEKLFF. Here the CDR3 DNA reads TGTGCCAGCAGTTTATTTCAGGAGAATGAAAAACTGTTTTTT.

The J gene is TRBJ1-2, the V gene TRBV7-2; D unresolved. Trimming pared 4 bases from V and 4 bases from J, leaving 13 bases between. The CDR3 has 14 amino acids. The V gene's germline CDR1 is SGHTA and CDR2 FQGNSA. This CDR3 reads CASSSVLAPYGYTF. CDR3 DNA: TGTGCCAGCAGCTCCGTTTTAGCGCCCTATGGCTACACCTTC.